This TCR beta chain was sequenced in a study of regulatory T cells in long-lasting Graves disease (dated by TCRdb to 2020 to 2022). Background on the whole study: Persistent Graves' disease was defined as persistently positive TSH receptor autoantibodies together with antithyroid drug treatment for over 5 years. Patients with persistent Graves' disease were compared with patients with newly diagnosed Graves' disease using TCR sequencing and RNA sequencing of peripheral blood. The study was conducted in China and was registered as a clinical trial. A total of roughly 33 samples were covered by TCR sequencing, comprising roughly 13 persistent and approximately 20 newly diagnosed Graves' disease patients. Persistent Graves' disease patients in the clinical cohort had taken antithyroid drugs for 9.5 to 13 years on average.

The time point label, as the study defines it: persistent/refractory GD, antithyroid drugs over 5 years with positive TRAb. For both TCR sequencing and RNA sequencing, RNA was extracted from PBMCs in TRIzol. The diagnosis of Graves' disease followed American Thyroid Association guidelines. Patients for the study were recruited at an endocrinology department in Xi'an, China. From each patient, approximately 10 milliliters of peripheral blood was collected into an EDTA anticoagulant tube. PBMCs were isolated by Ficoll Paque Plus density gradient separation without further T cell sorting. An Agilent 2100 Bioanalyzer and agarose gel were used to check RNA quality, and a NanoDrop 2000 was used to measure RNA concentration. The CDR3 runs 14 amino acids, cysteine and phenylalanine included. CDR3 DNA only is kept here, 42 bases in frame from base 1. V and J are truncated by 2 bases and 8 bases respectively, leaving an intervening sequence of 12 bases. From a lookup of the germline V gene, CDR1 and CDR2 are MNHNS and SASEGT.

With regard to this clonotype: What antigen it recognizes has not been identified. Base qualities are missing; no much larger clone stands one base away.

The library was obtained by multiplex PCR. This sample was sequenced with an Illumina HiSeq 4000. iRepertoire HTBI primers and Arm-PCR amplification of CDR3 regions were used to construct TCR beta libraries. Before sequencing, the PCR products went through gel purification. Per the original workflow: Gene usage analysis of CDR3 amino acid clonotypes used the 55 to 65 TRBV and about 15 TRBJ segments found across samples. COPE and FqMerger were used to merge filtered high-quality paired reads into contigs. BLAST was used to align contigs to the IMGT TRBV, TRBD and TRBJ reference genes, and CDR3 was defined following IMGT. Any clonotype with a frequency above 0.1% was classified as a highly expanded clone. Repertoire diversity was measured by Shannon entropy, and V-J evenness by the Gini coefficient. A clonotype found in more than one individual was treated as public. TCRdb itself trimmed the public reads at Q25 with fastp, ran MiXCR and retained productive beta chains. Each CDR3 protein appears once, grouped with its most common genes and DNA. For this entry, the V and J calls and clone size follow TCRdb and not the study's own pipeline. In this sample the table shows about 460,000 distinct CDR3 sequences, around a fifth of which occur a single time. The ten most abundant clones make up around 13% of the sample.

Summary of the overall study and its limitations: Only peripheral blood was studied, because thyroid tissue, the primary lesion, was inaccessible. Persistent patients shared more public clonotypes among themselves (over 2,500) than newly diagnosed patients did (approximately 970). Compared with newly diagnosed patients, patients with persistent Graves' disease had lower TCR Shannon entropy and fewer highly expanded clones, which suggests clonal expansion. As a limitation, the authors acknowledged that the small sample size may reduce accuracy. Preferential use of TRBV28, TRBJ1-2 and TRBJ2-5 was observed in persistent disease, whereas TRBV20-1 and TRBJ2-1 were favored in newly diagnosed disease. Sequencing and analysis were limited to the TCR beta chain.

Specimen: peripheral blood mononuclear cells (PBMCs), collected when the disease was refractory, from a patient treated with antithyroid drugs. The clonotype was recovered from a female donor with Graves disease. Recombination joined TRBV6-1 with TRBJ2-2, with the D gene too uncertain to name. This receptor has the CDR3 CASSELPAVGELFF. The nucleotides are TGTGCCAGCAGTGAACTCCCGGCCGTAGGGGAGCTGTTTTTT.